The entry that follows covers one T cell receptor (beta chain) sequence. TCRdb's copy holds only in-frame clones and misses some; the assay was immunoSEQ multiplex PCR. This table has 55,000 to 70,000 clones, about 81% appearing once. The germline gives CDR1 MNHEY, CDR2 SVGEGT. The V and J ends lost 0 bases and 0 bases respectively, with 12 bases between them. This CDR3 contains 17 residues. This sample stems from a study of blood T cell repertoires in COVID-19. Study context: Nucleic acid was either cDNA or gDNA, and it came from T cells, B-cell-depleted T cells, or PBMCs.

The TCR originated in a man aged 80 or over with acute or convalescent COVID-19. Sequencing was carried out using peripheral blood. The chain joins TRBV6-2 or TRBV6-3 to TRBJ2-4; tentative D call: TRBD2 (6 bases). The CDR3 sequence: CASSYSDSGIAKNIQYF. Written as DNA, the CDR3 is TGTGCCAGCAGTTACTCGGATAGCGGAATAGCCAAAAACATTCAGTACTTC.